Following are 17 T cell receptor beta chains from one sample sequenced in a study of blood T cell repertoires in COVID-19. TCRdb's table, derived via immunoSEQ multiplex PCR, lists solely in-frame clones and lacks some. The top ten clones hold 0.63% of a sample with over 150,000 clones, about 85% of them seen once. The sample taken for sequencing was peripheral blood. These receptor sequences come from a man aged 60 to 69 with COVID-19, enrolled during active disease.

The CDR3 is CASSQATGSEQYF. The CDR3 nucleotides are TGCGCCAGCAGCCAAGCTACAGGGTCCGAGCAGTACTTC. J is TRBJ2-7 and V is TRBV4-3, with TRBD1 as a possible D gene (6 bases). Germline loops: CDR1 LGHNA, CDR2 YSLEER. V gave up 1 base and J gave up 6 bases, with 10 bases separating them. The CDR3 runs to 13 residues.

The chain has TRBV15 and TRBJ1-1; maybe TRBD1 (5 bases). Trimming took off 2 bases at V and 5 bases at J, with 12 bases between the two ends. The CDR3 is 14 amino acids. The germline V gene encodes CDR1 LNHNV and CDR2 YYDKDF (reference sequence). The CDR3 sequence is CATSRPARVTEAFF. In nucleotides, the CDR3 is TGTGCCACCAGCAGACCTGCCAGGGTTACTGAAGCTTTCTTT.

DNA for the CDR3: TGCGCCAGCAGTCAATCGAGCGGTTCTGAAGCTTTCTTT. Amino acid sequence: CASSQSSGSEAFF. The J gene is TRBJ1-1, the V gene TRBV23-1, with D hard to call. TRBV23-1 falls under the ORF class, with uncertain function. CDR3 length: 13 amino acids. Trimming removed 0 bases from V and 6 bases from J, with 8 bases in between.

This clone was seen once. This chain connects TRBV30 to TRBJ1-4; D may be TRBD1 (5 bases). V lost 4 bases and J 8 bases, leaving 14 bases between the germline ends. The CDR3 covers 13 residues. Germline CDR1 reads GTSNPN; CDR2 reads SVGIG (reference sequence). The CDR3 nucleotides are TGTGCCTGGAACCTGCAGGGCTACGAAAAACTGTTTTTT. It translates to CAWNLQGYEKLFF.

Concerning this clone itself: The junction shows a germline mismatch at one end, possibly a read error. Other nucleotide sequences in the sample specify the same CDR3. The V gene is TRBV18, the J gene TRBJ1-5, with D maybe TRBD1 (6 bases). CDR1 KGHSH and CDR2 LQKENI come from the germline V gene. The CDR3 spans 17 residues. This chain's CDR3 is CASSPSTSGDGNQPQHF. CDR3 sequence (DNA): TGTGCCAGTTCACCTTCTACATCAGGGGACGGCAATCAGCCTCAGCATTTT. Variable domain in full (rest from reference TRBV18 and TRBJ1-5): NAGVMQNPRHLVRRRGQEARLRCSPMKGHSHVYWYRQLPEEGLKFMVYLQKENIIDESGMPKERFSAEFPKEGPSILRIQQVVRGDSAAYFCASSPSTSGDGNQPQHFGDGTRLSIL.

The genes are TRBV11-2 and TRBJ2-7; TRBD2 aligns across 11 bases. V lost 2 bases to trimming and J lost 6 bases; unmatched junction nucleotides: 6. The CDR3 spans 15 residues. In germline, CDR1 is SGHAT, CDR2 FQNNGV. The CDR3 coding sequence is TGTGCCAGCAGCTTATCGGTAGCGGGAGGGGTCGAGCAGTACTTC. Protein sequence: CASSLSVAGGVEQYF.

The chain joins TRBV2 to TRBJ1-2; D may be TRBD1 (6 bases). V was clipped by 4 bases and J by 2 bases, with 8 bases between them. The CDR3 has 13 amino acids. Germline values: CDR1 SNHLY, CDR2 FYNNEI. CDR3 protein: CASSAGTNYGYTF. The CDR3 DNA reads TGTGCCAGCAGTGCCGGGACAAACTATGGCTACACCTTC.

The chain recombines TRBV5-6 with TRBJ2-1; 14 nucleotides match TRBD2. CDR3 length: 18 amino acids. Germline CDR1 is SGHDT and CDR2 is YYEEEE. The CDR3 nucleotides are TGTGCTTGCAGGACAGGACTAGCGGGAGGCACCTCCTACAATGAGCAGTTCTTC. Translation gives CACRTGLAGGTSYNEQFF.

This clone was seen a few times. The chain employs TRBV27 and TRBJ2-5; 10 bases agree with TRBD1. Germline loops: CDR1 MNHEY, CDR2 SMNVEV (reference sequence). V was clipped by 5 bases and J by 3 bases; unmatched bases: 6. This CDR3 spans 15 amino acids. CDR3 sequence reads: CASSAGQGVKETQYF. The DNA of the CDR3 is TGTGCCAGCAGTGCCGGACAGGGGGTAAAAGAGACCCAGTACTTC.

The chain combines TRBV19 with TRBJ1-1; no reliable D call. Trimming left V 6 bases short and J 4 bases short, with 9 bases between. The CDR3 has 12 amino acids. Germline CDR1 reads LNHDA; CDR2 reads SQIVND (reference sequence). This chain's CDR3 is CASRVSGTEAFF. In DNA form, the CDR3 reads TGTGCCAGTAGGGTGTCAGGCACTGAAGCTTTCTTT. The full variable domain, its missing parts supplied by reference TRBV19 and TRBJ1-1, is DGGITQSPKYLFRKEGQNVTLSCEQNLNHDAMYWYRQDPGQGLRLIYYSQIVNDFQKGDIAEGYSVSREKKESFPLTVTSAQKNPTAFYLCASRVSGTEAFFGQGTRLTVV.

The chain is built from TRBV7-2 and TRBJ1-2; possible D gene TRBD1, 5 bases. CDR3 length: 12 residues. V lost 10 bases to trimming and J lost 6 bases, with 15 bases between them. Germline assignment: CDR1 SGHTA and CDR2 FQGNSA. The CDR3 loop is CATLTRGHGYTF. The DNA of the CDR3 is TGTGCCACCCTTACGCGGGGACATGGCTACACCTTC.

The J gene is TRBJ2-7, the V gene TRBV16, with 12 bases matching TRBD2. V dropped 3 bases and J dropped 7; count of bases not matched to a gene: 4. The CDR3 is 14 amino acids. Germline CDR1 KGHSY, CDR2 FQNENV. CDR3 nucleotide sequence: TGTGCCAGCAGCCAGACTAGCGGGAGTGTAGAGCAGTACTTC. Translated, it gives CASSQTSGSVEQYF.

The chain joins TRBV5-1 to TRBJ1-1; weak D call: TRBD1 (5 bases). The CDR3 totals 16 residues. Germline V lookup: CDR1 SGHRS, CDR2 YFSETQ. V was clipped by 3 bases and J by 6 bases, with 21 bases between them. The CDR3 sequence: CASSSQGTIGGAEAFF. The CDR3 DNA reads as TGCGCCAGCAGCTCCCAAGGGACTATTGGAGGGGCTGAAGCTTTCTTT.

The chain joins TRBV7-9 to TRBJ1-4; 8 bases are shared with TRBD1. V shed 2 bases, J shed 4 bases, and the junction held 6 bases outside the gene matches. Germline loops: CDR1 SEHNR, CDR2 FQNEAQ (reference sequence). CDR3 length: 16 amino acids. CDR3 nucleotides: TGTGCCAGCAGCTTATTGGGACAGGCCGGTAATGAAAAACTGTTTTTT. Its translation: CASSLLGQAGNEKLFF.

The chain combines TRBV29-1 with TRBJ1-2, with D unresolved. This CDR3 is built from 13 residues. V gave up 5 bases and J gave up 3 bases, with 13 bases separating them. Germline assignment: CDR1 SQVTM and CDR2 ANQGSEA. In DNA form, the CDR3 reads TGCAGCGTTCAAAGATCCGGGTACTATGGCTACACCTTC. Residues: CSVQRSGYYGYTF.

On this clone itself: The junction differs from germline at one of its ends, possibly a read error. V and J are TRBV25-1 and TRBJ1-4; maybe TRBD1 (6 bases). Germline CDR1 reads MGHDK; CDR2 reads SYGVNS. The CDR3 extends over 16 amino acids. DNA for the CDR3: TGTGCCAGCAGCGAATTAGGGGGAGCCTCTAATGAAAAACTGTTTTTT. This codes for CASSELGGASNEKLFF.

The chain has TRBV7-9 and TRBJ1-1, with unresolved D. This CDR3 has 15 residues. Between the trimmed V and J ends, which lost 1 base and 8 bases, there was a span of 17 bases. CDR1 and CDR2 from the germline V gene are SEHNR and FQNEAQ (reference sequence). CDR3 sequence (DNA): TGTGCCAGCAGCTTAGGGGTGGGAGACCGACTAGAAGCTTTCTTT. Its translation is CASSLGVGDRLEAFF.